The clone carrying this TCR beta chain was picked up one time. Antigen unknown. This sample stems from a study of Ad26.COV2.S vaccination and SARS-CoV-2 variants. On the study more broadly: As a participant in COV1001, the donor was in the Ad26.COV2.S trial arm. Into the muscle, Ad26.COV2.S was dosed once or twice, 56 days apart.

Study results and limitations: TCR breadth and depth analyses may have underestimated total T cell responses. Placebo recipients showed lower spike-specific TCR breadth than vaccinees.

As to treatment: roughly 20 received Ad26.COV2.S at low or high dose, single or two shots; roughly five received placebo; per-sample allocation not given. Sampling occurred on day 63 after the first vaccine or placebo injection. The junction had 13 bases not matched to a gene; V was cut back by 4 bases and J by 6 bases. The CDR3 runs 16 residues. Germline V gene sequence: CDR1 MGHRA, CDR2 YSYEKL. The table came from immunoSEQ multiplex PCR; TCRdb's copy has only in-frame clones and leaves some out. The data hold approximately 420,000 clones, with 70% to 90% observed a single time. This chain connects TRBV4-1 to TRBJ2-3; 7 bases line up with TRBD1. The sample in question was peripheral blood, obtained in a trial of Ad26.COV2.S vaccine versus placebo. The sequence derives from a person between 18 and 60 years old who received the Ad26.COV2.S COVID-19 vaccine or a placebo. As DNA, the CDR3 is TGCGCCAGCAGCCTTGGCCCGGGACAGAGAAGGGATACGCAGTATTTT. This gives the protein CASSLGPGQRRDTQYF.